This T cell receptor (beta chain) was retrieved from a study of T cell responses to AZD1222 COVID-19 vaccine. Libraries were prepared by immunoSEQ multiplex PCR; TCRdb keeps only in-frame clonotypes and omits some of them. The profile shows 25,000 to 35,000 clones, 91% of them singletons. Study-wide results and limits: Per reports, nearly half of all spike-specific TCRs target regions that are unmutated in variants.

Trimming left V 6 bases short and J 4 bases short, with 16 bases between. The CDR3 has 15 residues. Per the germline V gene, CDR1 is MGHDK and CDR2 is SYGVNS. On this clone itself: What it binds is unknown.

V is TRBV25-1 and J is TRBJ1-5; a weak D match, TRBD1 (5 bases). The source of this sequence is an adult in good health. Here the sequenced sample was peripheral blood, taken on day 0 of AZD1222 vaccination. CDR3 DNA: TGTGCCAGCAGCTCCAGCGGACATGTTAATCAGCCCCAGCATTTT. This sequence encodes CASSSSGHVNQPQHF.